The 18 T cell receptor beta chains reported below all come from one sample, sequenced in a study of CXCR3-negative and CXCR3-positive naive CD8 T cells. Study-wide points: For CXCR3-positive naive cells, TRB CDR3s were more hydrophobic than those of CXCR3-negative naive cells.

UMI-tagged TRB cDNA libraries were built via 5' RACE. TCRdb reanalyzed the 5' RACE reads and collapses them to one entry per CDR3 protein, without DNA. The sample includes 150,000 to 180,000 distinct CDR3 sequences. No cognate antigen is known for these TCRs. The specimen was naive CXCR3+ CD8+ T cells from blood. Subset described: CD45RO-CCR7+CD27+CD95- naive CD8+ T cells expressing CXCR3 (TNR3+). Source of these receptors: a human donor in good health. Some clones in this sample may be carry-over from other donors' samples.

This chain connects TRBV19 to TRBJ2-1; TCRdb picks TRBD1, but there is no DNA to check that call. From germline, CDR1 is LNHDA and CDR2 SQIVND (reference sequence). CDR3 size: 15 residues. The CDR3 here is CASSPRDSFYNEQFF.

The chain links TRBV7-2 to TRBJ2-1. In germline, CDR1 is SGHTA, CDR2 FQGNSA. The CDR3 spans 14 residues. Here the CDR3 reads CASRTGRGFNEQFF. Based on the CDR3 plus reference TRBV7-2 and TRBJ2-1, the full variable domain is GAGVSQSPSNKVTEKGKDVELRCDPISGHTALYWYRQSLGQGLEFLIYFQGNSAPDKSGLPSDRFSAERTGGSVSTLTIQRTQQEDSAVYLCASRTGRGFNEQFFGPGTRLTVL.

This chain joins TRBV4-3 and TRBJ2-1; TCRdb gives TRBD1 as the D gene, but with no DNA this cannot be confirmed. CDR3 length: 15 amino acids. Germline V gene data show CDR1 as LGHNA and CDR2 as YSLEER. The chain's CDR3 is CASSQVHRVYNEQFF.

V usage is TRBV12-3 or TRBV12-4 and J usage is TRBJ2-3; TCRdb designates TRBD1, a call that cannot be tested without DNA. The CDR3 loop spans 18 amino acids. The CDR3 is CASSLSTGRGGGTDTQYF.

The genes are TRBV27 and TRBJ2-7; TCRdb outputs TRBD1, but without DNA this stays unchecked. Germline CDR1 is MNHEY and CDR2 is SMNVEV (reference sequence). There are 14 residues in the CDR3. The CDR3 sequence is CASSLRDRHYEQYF.

V gene TRBV19 combines with J gene TRBJ1-2. The germline V gene encodes CDR1 LNHDA and CDR2 SQIVND (reference sequence). This CDR3 is 16 amino acids long. The CDR3 spells CASTWGTRSPNYGYTF.

V usage is TRBV5-5 and J usage is TRBJ2-7. The CDR3 totals 14 residues. Germline CDR1 and CDR2: SGHKS and YYEKEE (reference sequence). This CDR3 is CASSFGRSSYEQYF.

The chain is built from TRBV14 and TRBJ1-5. CDR1 and CDR2 from the germline V gene are SGHDN and FVKESK. The CDR3 has 16 amino acids. The CDR3 is CASSQDFRGTDQPQHF.

J is TRBJ2-5 and V is TRBV4-1; TCRdb returns TRBD1, unconfirmable since there is no DNA. The CDR3 is made up of 13 amino acids. In germline, CDR1 is MGHRA, CDR2 YSYEKL. The CDR3 spells CASSFGPGETQYF.

V usage is TRBV7-2 and J usage is TRBJ2-7; checking the TCRdb D call of TRBD2 is not possible without DNA. CDR1 is SGHTA, CDR2 FQGNSA, per germline. This CDR3 spans 16 amino acids. Here the CDR3 reads CASSLEGYGGFYEQYF.

The chain combines TRBV18 with TRBJ2-7. The CDR3 has 15 residues. CDR1 KGHSH and CDR2 LQKENI come from the germline V gene. The CDR3 here is CASSPLGQGSYEQYF.

This rearrangement joins TRBV27 to TRBJ2-2; as DNA is missing, the TRBD1 call by TCRdb cannot be tested. CDR3 length: 16 residues. Germline lookup yields CDR1 MNHEY and CDR2 SMNVEV (reference sequence). The CDR3 reads CASSLDPWGDTGELFF.

V gene TRBV24-1 combines with J gene TRBJ1-5. The CDR3 runs 15 residues. Germline V gives CDR1 KGHDR, CDR2 SFDVKD. The CDR3 region is CATSDLAGNSQPQHF.

J is TRBJ2-2 and V is TRBV7-9; the TCRdb D gene call, TRBD1, has no DNA to confirm it. CDR1 and CDR2 (germline): SEHNR, FQNEAQ (reference sequence). CDR3 length: 14 amino acids. The CDR3 sequence is CASSGSWTAGELFF.

V gene TRBV7-9 combines with J gene TRBJ2-4; there is no DNA to check the TCRdb D call of TRBD2. The CDR3 totals 19 residues. The germline V gene encodes CDR1 SEHNR and CDR2 FQNEAQ (reference sequence). CDR3 protein: CASSHGLAGHVLAKNIQYF.

The V gene is TRBV9, the J gene TRBJ1-1. The CDR3 has 13 residues. Germline lookup yields CDR1 SGDLS and CDR2 YYNGEE. CDR3 residues: CASSVQGHTEAFF.

The chain couples TRBV3-1 to TRBJ2-1; TCRdb reports TRBD2, a call that lacks DNA to check it against. Germline CDR1 and CDR2: LGHDT and YNNKEL (reference sequence). This CDR3 has 15 residues. CDR3 protein: CASSQEGSSHNEQFF.

The CDR3 spells CASSQVQGRVGTEAFF. The chain carries TRBV4-1 and TRBJ1-1. CDR1 MGHRA and CDR2 YSYEKL come from the germline V gene. The CDR3 length is 16 residues.